The 27 T cell receptor beta chains below come from one sample, sequenced in a study of long-term antiretroviral therapy in people with HIV. The run of the v3.0 immunoSEQ assay was at survey level. The assay was immunoSEQ multiplex PCR, and TCRdb's table has in-frame clones only and misses some. The data hold about 30,000 clones, with 95% observed a single time. Sequenced here: unsorted PBMCs, sampled 5.3 years after starting antiretroviral therapy. The origin of the receptors is a man aged 25 to 45 with HIV.

The rearrangement links TRBV19 to TRBJ2-7; D unresolved. The CDR3 runs 14 residues. CDR1 LNHDA and CDR2 SQIVND come from the germline V gene (reference sequence). Trimming removed 3 bases from V and 0 bases from J, with 9 bases in between. CDR3 amino acids: CASSIPRLSYEQYF. Here the CDR3 DNA reads TGTGCCAGTAGTATCCCGCGGCTCTCCTACGAGCAGTACTTC.

The V call is TRBV7-9, the J call TRBJ1-1; D is unresolved. This CDR3 comprises 16 residues. Trimming took 5 bases from V and 2 from J, leaving 18 bases between them. The germline V gene has CDR1 SEHNR and CDR2 FQNEAQ (reference sequence). The CDR3 region has the DNA TGTGCCAGCAGCCGGGCGGGTCGATCCTACAACACTGAAGCTTTCTTT. Protein sequence: CASSRAGRSYNTEAFF.

This chain joins TRBV27 and TRBJ2-2; D is undetermined. CDR3 length equals 13 residues. The germline gives CDR1 MNHEY, CDR2 SMNVEV (reference sequence). V was pared by 0 bases and J by 7 bases, with 6 bases between. Here the CDR3 reads CASSLSAGGELFF. Written as DNA, the CDR3 is TGTGCCAGCAGTTTATCGGCCGGCGGGGAGCTGTTTTTT.

The V gene is TRBV2, the J gene TRBJ1-6; a possible D gene is TRBD1 (5 bases). This CDR3 is built from 15 residues. Germline V gene sequence: CDR1 SNHLY, CDR2 FYNNEI. V lost 7 bases and J 9 bases, leaving 19 bases between the germline ends. The CDR3 DNA follows: TGTGCCAGCACCCTTGCGCAGGGTAGGCGTTCACCCCTCCACTTT. As protein: CASTLAQGRRSPLHF.

CDR3 nucleotide sequence: TGTGCCAGCAGCCCGCGTCAGGGAGATTCACCCCTCCACTTT. This sequence encodes CASSPRQGDSPLHF. The chain joins TRBV14 to TRBJ1-6; a weak D match, TRBD1 (5 bases). The ends were cut back, 4 bases at V and 8 bases at J, with 12 bases in the middle. Germline lookup yields CDR1 SGHDN and CDR2 FVKESK. This CDR3 spans 14 amino acids.

V and J are TRBV11-2 and TRBJ2-7, with a weak D call TRBD1 (6 bases). The germline gives CDR1 SGHAT, CDR2 FQNNGV. V was shortened by 3 bases and J by 3 bases, with 12 bases between the two germline ends. The CDR3 contains 14 residues. CDR3 bases: TGTGCCAGCAGCTTCCCGGGACAATTCTACGAGCAGTACTTC. Translating gives CASSFPGQFYEQYF. Together with reference TRBV11-2 and TRBJ2-7, the CDR3 gives the full variable domain: EAGVAQSPRYKIIEKRQSVAFWCNPISGHATLYWYQQILGQGPKLLIQFQNNGVVDDSQLPKDRFSAERLKGVDSTLKIQPAKLEDSAVYLCASSFPGQFYEQYFGPGTRLTVT.

CDR3 in DNA: TGTGCCAGCAGCTTTGGGGGGAGCAATGAGCAGTTCTTC. Protein: CASSFGGSNEQFF. This rearrangement joins TRBV5-6 to TRBJ2-1; the D gene is possibly TRBD2 (6 bases). Trimming pared 2 bases from V and 6 bases from J, leaving 9 bases between. Germline CDR1 reads SGHDT; CDR2 reads YYEEEE. This CDR3 comprises 13 residues.

V and J are TRBV6-4 and TRBJ2-1; D unclear. Germline V lookup: CDR1 MRHNA, CDR2 SNTAGT. V lost 2 bases, J lost 4 bases, and 3 bases lay in between. The CDR3 totals 12 residues. CDR3 region: CASSDSYNEQFF. CDR3 nucleotides: TGTGCCAGCAGTGACAGTTACAATGAGCAGTTCTTC.

The V and J genes are TRBV9 and TRBJ2-3, with D tentatively TRBD1 (5 bases). V lost 4 bases, J lost 0 bases, and 15 bases lay in between. CDR3 length equals 16 residues. Germline CDR1 is SGDLS and CDR2 is YYNGEE. DNA of the CDR3: TGTGCCAGCAGCACAGGTGGGGCGGCCAGCACAGATACGCAGTATTTT. This sequence encodes CASSTGGAASTDTQYF. Looking up the rest from reference TRBV9 and TRBJ2-3 gives the full variable domain: DSGVTQTPKHLITATGQRVTLRCSPRSGDLSVYWYQQSLDQGLQFLIQYYNGEERAKGNILERFSAQQFPDLHSELNLSSLELGDSALYFCASSTGGAASTDTQYFGPGTRLTVL.

This chain uses TRBV9 with TRBJ2-5; 12 bases map to TRBD2. V lost 5 bases and J lost 5; bases outside the gene matches: 7. Germline-derived CDR1 and CDR2 are SGDLS and YYNGEE. The CDR3 sequence is 15 residues long. CDR3 in DNA: TGTGCCAGCAGTCCTAGCGGGGGGGCCTTCGAGACCCAGTACTTC. Its translation is CASSPSGGAFETQYF.

Only one count was recorded for this clone. The chain links TRBV7-8 to TRBJ1-2; 8 bases are shared with TRBD1. V lost 5 bases, J lost 2 bases, and 1 base stayed unmatched. This CDR3 region has 13 residues. The germline CDR1 and CDR2 sequences are SGHVS and FQNEAQ. CDR3 nucleotide sequence: TGTGCCAGCAGCCGGACAGGGAACTATGGCTACACCTTC. Its protein is CASSRTGNYGYTF.

The chain uses TRBV21-1 and TRBJ1-2; the DNA was not used to check the table's D call, TRBD1. TRBV21-1 has pseudogene status. The CDR3 is made up of 17 amino acids. The CDR3 coding sequence is TGTGCCAGCAGCACAAAATCCTCGGGACAGCAAAACTATGGCTACACCTTC. Translation gives CASSTKSSGQQNYGYTF.

CDR3: CASSLGHQREVDTQYF. In nucleotides, the CDR3 is TGTGCCAGCAGCTTAGGTCACCAGCGGGAGGTGGATACGCAGTATTTT. This chain joins TRBV11-2 and TRBJ2-3; TRBD2 aligns across 9 bases. Germline loops: CDR1 SGHAT, CDR2 FQNNGV. The junction had 8 bases not matched to a gene; V was cut back by 1 base and J by 6 bases. This CDR3 is 16 amino acids long.

The rearrangement joins TRBV7-9 to TRBJ2-1; 9 bases are shared with TRBD2. CDR3 size: 16 residues. The germline gives CDR1 SEHNR, CDR2 FQNEAQ (reference sequence). Trimming removed 7 bases from V and 3 bases from J; junction bases left unmatched: 10. The CDR3 coding sequence is TGTGCCAGCACCCTACGCAAGCGGGAGGTCTACAATGAGCAGTTCTTC. Amino acids: CASTLRKREVYNEQFF.

This chain connects TRBV5-1 to TRBJ2-7, with TRBD1 matching over 8 bases. Germline loops: CDR1 SGHRS, CDR2 YFSETQ. J was trimmed by 3 bases and V by 4 bases; bases with no gene match: 6. The CDR3 covers 14 residues. The CDR3 sequence: CASSPDGQGYEQYF. CDR3 sequence (DNA): TGCGCCAGCAGCCCCGACGGACAGGGCTACGAGCAGTACTTC.

The rearrangement links TRBV10-3 to TRBJ1-2; D not resolved. The germline V and J ends were trimmed by 2 bases and 1 base, with 5 bases remaining between them. CDR1 ENHRY and CDR2 SYGVKD come from the germline V gene. This CDR3 is 13 amino acids long. The CDR3 here is CAISETSNYGYTF. The CDR3 nucleotides read TGTGCCATCAGTGAGACGAGTAACTATGGCTACACCTTC.

The rearrangement joins TRBV2 to TRBJ2-2, with D possibly TRBD1 on 6 matching bases. Trimming pared 2 bases from V and 8 bases from J, leaving 15 bases between. The germline V gene encodes CDR1 SNHLY and CDR2 FYNNEI. The CDR3 has 15 amino acids. CDR3 DNA sequence: TGTGCCAGCAGTGAATCTACAGGGTCCCTTGGGGAGCTGTTTTTT. It codes for CASSESTGSLGELFF.

The V call is TRBV7-8, the J call TRBJ2-1; TRBD2 aligns across 11 bases. This CDR3 has 17 residues. The V gene's germline CDR1 is SGHVS and CDR2 FQNEAQ. V gave up 3 bases and J gave up 3 bases; unmatched junction bases: 7. The CDR3 is CASSLSTSGRDYNEQFF. The CDR3 coding sequence is TGTGCCAGCAGCTTGTCCACTAGCGGGAGAGACTACAATGAGCAGTTCTTC.

The chain couples TRBV21-1 to TRBJ2-7; the table names TRBD1, a call not compared with the DNA. TRBV21-1 is termed a pseudogene. The CDR3 is made up of 16 amino acids. The CDR3 DNA reads TGTGCCAGCAGCAAAGGGGTCCAGGTGGGCCTGGACGAGCAGTACTTC. Translation gives CASSKGVQVGLDEQYF.

Only one count was recorded for this clone. The chain recombines TRBV7-2 with TRBJ2-1, with no clear D. V lost 3 bases and J 2 bases, leaving 14 bases between the germline ends. CDR3 length: 16 residues. Germline assignment: CDR1 SGHTA and CDR2 FQGNSA. CDR3 DNA sequence: TGTGCCAGCAGCTTCTCAGACTCCCCGACCTACAATGAGCAGTTCTTC. It translates to CASSFSDSPTYNEQFF.

This chain connects TRBV6-5 to TRBJ1-2, with D possibly TRBD1 on 6 matching bases. V lost 2 bases to trimming and J lost 3 bases, with 13 bases between them. This CDR3 comprises 15 residues. Germline V gene data show CDR1 as MNHEY and CDR2 as SVGAGI. CDR3 protein: CASSYVGGQDYGYTF. In nucleotides, the CDR3 is TGTGCCAGCAGTTACGTCGGGGGGCAGGACTATGGCTACACCTTC.

This rearrangement joins TRBV7-6 to TRBJ2-1; 7 bases fit TRBD2. The CDR3 loop spans 15 amino acids. Germline CDR1 reads SGHVS; CDR2 reads FNYEAQ. V dropped 0 bases and J dropped 4; count of bases not matched to a gene: 3. The CDR3 DNA sequence: TGTGCCAGCAGCTTAGCTAGCGGGCCTTACAATGAGCAGTTCTTC. This gives the protein CASSLASGPYNEQFF.

The chain links TRBV6-1 to TRBJ1-1, with D perhaps TRBD1 (5 bases). CDR3 length equals 13 residues. Germline V gene lookup returns CDR1 MNHNS and CDR2 SASEGT. The V end lost 6 bases, the J end lost 4 bases, and 12 bases lay between the germline ends. The DNA for the CDR3 is TGTGCCAGCAGCCCTCAAGGGACCACTGAAGCTTTCTTT. It encodes CASSPQGTTEAFF.

This chain joins TRBV28 and TRBJ2-1; TRBD2 aligns across 10 bases. Losses at the gene ends were 6 bases for V and 2 bases for J; bases not matched to a gene: 7. Germline V gene sequence: CDR1 MDHEN, CDR2 SYDVKM. The CDR3 has 16 amino acids. CDR3 coding DNA: TGTGCCAGCAGCCCAGCGGGGGGGGCGGCCTACAATGAGCAGTTCTTC. Its protein is CASSPAGGAAYNEQFF.

This sequence joins TRBV4-1 and TRBJ2-7, with 8 bases fitting TRBD1. CDR1 is MGHRA and CDR2 is YSYEKL in the germline V gene. This CDR3 is 14 amino acids long. Unmatched junction bases numbered 4, after V lost 3 bases and J lost 3 bases. CDR3 in DNA: TGCGCCAGCAGCCACAATGACAGGGGCTACGAGCAGTACTTC. Its translation is CASSHNDRGYEQYF.

This clone occurred once. V gene TRBV15 combines with J gene TRBJ2-7; 10 bases are a match to TRBD2. The CDR3 is 13 residues long. The germline gives CDR1 LNHNV, CDR2 YYDKDF (reference sequence). The J segment lost 11 bases and the V segment lost 0 bases, leaving 4 bases of the junction unmatched. CDR3 nucleotides: TGTGCCACCAGCAGAGATCGGCTAGCGGGAGAGTACTTC. This translates into CATSRDRLAGEYF.

The chain recombines TRBV7-9 with TRBJ1-1; possible D gene TRBD1, 6 bases. This CDR3 has 14 amino acids. The germline V gene has CDR1 SEHNR and CDR2 FQNEAQ (reference sequence). Trimming stripped 10 bases from V and 0 bases from J, with 15 bases between. The CDR3 is CAIENRVLNTEAFF. The CDR3 DNA sequence: TGTGCCATAGAAAACAGGGTTCTGAACACTGAAGCTTTCTTT. Variable domain in full (rest from reference TRBV7-9 and TRBJ1-1): DTGVSQNPRHKITKRGQNVTFRCDPISEHNRLYWYRQTLGQGPEFLTYFQNEAQLEKSRLLSDRFSAERPKGSFSTLEIQRTEQGDSAMYLCAIENRVLNTEAFFGQGTRLTVV.